One sample yielded the 12 T cell receptor beta chains listed below, sequenced in a study of T cell responses to AZD1222 COVID-19 vaccine. Clones were read by immunoSEQ multiplex PCR, and TCRdb kept only the in-frame ones, dropping some. The sample holds about 97,000 clones, roughly 84% seen once. Specimen: peripheral blood, collected on day 0 of AZD1222 vaccination. These receptors originate from an adult in good health.

The rearrangement joins TRBV5-6 to TRBJ2-3; the D gene could be TRBD1 or TRBD2 (5 bases each). The CDR3 is made up of 13 amino acids. Trimming took 2 bases from V and 6 from J, leaving 10 bases between them. Germline V lookup: CDR1 SGHDT, CDR2 YYEEEE. Here the CDR3 reads CASSFSGTDTQYF. DNA for the CDR3: TGTGCCAGCAGCTTTAGTGGGACCGATACGCAGTATTTT.

J is TRBJ1-3 and V is TRBV19; D gene unclear. V shed 3 bases and J shed 4 bases, with 10 bases lying between them. This CDR3 region has 14 residues. Germline CDR1 reads LNHDA; CDR2 reads SQIVND (reference sequence). CDR3 nucleotide sequence: TGTGCCAGTAGTATCGCAGGAGCGGGAAACACCATATATTTT. It codes for CASSIAGAGNTIYF.

The rearrangement uses TRBV25-1 and TRBJ2-7; D is perhaps TRBD2 (6 bases). Trimming pared 5 bases from V and 6 bases from J, leaving 17 bases between. Germline loops: CDR1 MGHDK, CDR2 SYGVNS. The CDR3 has 14 residues. DNA of the CDR3: TGTGCCAGCAGTCCGACGGCCGGGGGTTCCGAGCAGTACGTC. Translated: CASSPTAGGSEQYV.

The V and J genes are TRBV5-5 and TRBJ2-6; D tentatively reads TRBD1 or TRBD2 (5 bases each). The germline V gene has CDR1 SGHKS and CDR2 YYEKEE (reference sequence). Trimming left V 4 bases short and J 5 bases short, with 13 bases between. This CDR3 is 15 amino acids long. CDR3 region: CASSPIRGRANVLTF. The DNA for the CDR3 is TGTGCCAGCAGCCCCATAAGGGGACGGGCCAACGTCCTGACTTTC.

This chain connects TRBV4-1 to TRBJ2-4; 9 bases match TRBD1. The CDR3 is 15 residues long. The germline V gene has CDR1 MGHRA and CDR2 YSYEKL. J was trimmed by 12 bases and V by 0 bases; bases with no gene match: 9. The CDR3 region is CASSQEPGQGRYQYF. The CDR3 DNA is TGCGCCAGCAGCCAAGAACCGGGACAGGGTAGATATCAGTACTTC.

The rearrangement links TRBV5-8 to TRBJ2-1; D gene unclear. V was pared by 4 bases and J by 5 bases, with 7 bases between. CDR1 and CDR2 (germline): SGHTS, YDEGEE. This CDR3 contains 12 residues. The CDR3 DNA is TGTGCCAGCAGCGATTTACACAATGAGCAGTTCTTC. Translated, it gives CASSDLHNEQFF.

CDR3: CASSFDNYGYTF. CDR3 DNA: TGTGCCAGCAGTTTTGATAACTATGGCTACACCTTC. The chain couples TRBV12-3 or TRBV12-4 to TRBJ1-2, with D unclear. V was cut by 3 bases and J by 1 base, with 3 bases left in between. The CDR3 covers 12 residues.

The chain recombines TRBV7-9 with TRBJ2-1; D unclear. The length of the CDR3 is 13 residues. The V gene's germline CDR1 is SEHNR and CDR2 FQNEAQ (reference sequence). Trimming removed 5 bases at V and 8 bases at J, with 13 bases between. The CDR3 loop reads CASSPFGPDEQFF. The CDR3 DNA sequence: TGTGCCAGCAGCCCGTTCGGCCCTGATGAGCAGTTCTTC.

This chain joins TRBV7-2 and TRBJ2-5; 7 nucleotides line up with TRBD2. The length of the CDR3 is 12 residues. Germline V lookup: CDR1 SGHTA, CDR2 FQGNSA. The trim removed 5 bases at V and 4 bases at J, leaving 1 base unmatched. For the CDR3, the DNA is TGTGCCAGCAGCGGCGGGGGAGAGACCCAGTACTTC. Its translation: CASSGGGETQYF.

The chain uses TRBV6-6 and TRBJ1-2; D unclear. From germline, CDR1 is MNHNY and CDR2 SVGAGI (reference sequence). The V and J ends lost 10 bases and 8 bases respectively, with 11 bases between them. The CDR3 is made up of 10 amino acids. The CDR3 loop reads CATSGSGYTF. The CDR3 DNA follows: TGTGCCACTTCAGGTTCCGGCTACACCTTC.

This clone has just a few counts. This sequence joins TRBV9 and TRBJ1-2; the D gene is possibly TRBD1 (6 bases). The V end was cut by 4 bases, the J end by 6 bases, with 22 bases between. From germline, CDR1 is SGDLS and CDR2 YYNGEE. The CDR3 is made up of 16 amino acids. CDR3 amino acids: CASSPNGIGGRDGYTF. In DNA form, the CDR3 reads TGTGCCAGCAGCCCGAACGGAATAGGGGGGAGGGATGGCTACACCTTC.

The chain employs TRBV2 and TRBJ2-6; no reliable D call. V lost 7 bases and J 0 bases, leaving 10 bases between the germline ends. In germline, CDR1 is SNHLY, CDR2 FYNNEI. There are 15 residues in the CDR3. CDR3 sequence reads: CASTLRDSGANVLTF. In nucleotides, the CDR3 is TGTGCCAGCACGCTTAGAGACTCTGGGGCCAACGTCCTGACTTTC.